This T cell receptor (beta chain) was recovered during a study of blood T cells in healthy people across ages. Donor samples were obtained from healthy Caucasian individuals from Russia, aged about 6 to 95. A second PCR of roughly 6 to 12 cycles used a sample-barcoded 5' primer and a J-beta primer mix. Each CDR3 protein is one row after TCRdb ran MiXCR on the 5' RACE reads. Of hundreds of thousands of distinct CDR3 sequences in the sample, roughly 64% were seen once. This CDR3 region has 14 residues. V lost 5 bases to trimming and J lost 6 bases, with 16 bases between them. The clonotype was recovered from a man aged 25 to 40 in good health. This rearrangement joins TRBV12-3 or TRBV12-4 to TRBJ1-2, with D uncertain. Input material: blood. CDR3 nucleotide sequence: TGTGCCAGCAGTCCCATTAGAGGTGGCCATGGCTACACCTTC. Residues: CASSPIRGGHGYTF.